These T cell receptor beta chains were read from a single sample in a study of T cell responses to AZD1222 COVID-19 vaccine. Some clones are missing from TCRdb's copy, which holds only in-frame ones; the method was immunoSEQ multiplex PCR. The table records about 130,000 clones, roughly 90% of them present only once. This sample comprised peripheral blood, obtained 28 days after the second AZD1222 dose. The source of these receptors is an adult who received the AZD1222 COVID-19 vaccine. Each CDR3 is given with its conserved first and last residue. Each record gives: J gene, V gene, D gene, clone size, CDR3 protein, CDR3 DNA. The D gene is left open where the match is weak. Only part of the rows carry a size: once, few, many, or a class if the clone is expanded.

j_gene: TRBJ2-1; v_gene: TRBV11-3; d_gene: TRBD2; abundance: -; CDR3aa: CASSLTSGNEQFF; CDR3nt: TGTGCCAGCAGCCTGACTAGCGGCAATGAGCAGTTCTTC
j_gene: TRBJ2-1; v_gene: TRBV27; d_gene: TRBD2; abundance: -; CDR3aa: CASSYRLAGVYNEQFF; CDR3nt: TGTGCCAGCAGTTATAGGCTAGCGGGGGTTTACAATGAGCAGTTCTTC
j_gene: TRBJ1-2; v_gene: TRBV30; d_gene: -; abundance: once; CDR3aa: CAWSVHNYGYTF; CDR3nt: TGTGCCTGGAGTGTACACAACTATGGCTACACCTTC
j_gene: TRBJ2-7; v_gene: TRBV10-3; d_gene: TRBD2; abundance: -; CDR3aa: CAISESGRVHEQYF; CDR3nt: TGTGCCATCAGTGAGTCTGGGAGGGTACACGAGCAGTACTTC
j_gene: TRBJ2-7; v_gene: TRBV28; d_gene: TRBD1; abundance: -; CDR3aa: CASSSVRRDSLEQYF; CDR3nt: TGTGCCAGCAGTTCGGTCCGCCGGGACAGCCTCGAGCAGTACTTC
j_gene: TRBJ1-1; v_gene: TRBV7-3; d_gene: -; abundance: -; CDR3aa: CASSSYTETEAFF; CDR3nt: TGTGCCAGCAGCTCCTACACCGAAACTGAAGCTTTCTTT
j_gene: TRBJ2-1; v_gene: TRBV11-1; d_gene: TRBD1; abundance: -; CDR3aa: CASSNDRGRLNEQFF; CDR3nt: TGTGCCAGCAGTAACGACAGGGGACGTTTGAATGAGCAGTTCTTC
j_gene: TRBJ1-2; v_gene: TRBV7-2; d_gene: TRBD1; abundance: -; CDR3aa: CASRFSGQGYGYTF; CDR3nt: TGTGCCAGCAGATTTTCGGGACAGGGTTATGGCTACACCTTC
j_gene: TRBJ1-1; v_gene: TRBV6-6; d_gene: -; abundance: -; CDR3aa: CASSYTGTVPEAFF; CDR3nt: TGTGCCAGCAGTTACACGGGCACCGTCCCCGAAGCTTTCTTT
j_gene: TRBJ1-5; v_gene: TRBV28; d_gene: -; abundance: once; CDR3aa: CASSSLEATAYSNQPQHF; CDR3nt: TGTGCCAGCAGTTCCTTAGAAGCAACGGCTTATAGCAATCAGCCCCAGCATTTT
j_gene: TRBJ2-2; v_gene: TRBV7-9; d_gene: TRBD2; abundance: -; CDR3aa: CASSFPSGRSGELFF; CDR3nt: TGTGCCAGCAGCTTTCCTAGCGGGCGGTCCGGGGAGCTGTTTTTT
j_gene: TRBJ1-5; v_gene: TRBV30; d_gene: -; abundance: -; CDR3aa: CAWSVGGSGQPQHF; CDR3nt: TGTGCCTGGAGTGTAGGAGGGTCGGGCCAGCCCCAGCATTTT
j_gene: TRBJ1-1; v_gene: TRBV5-1; d_gene: -; abundance: -; CDR3aa: CASTENTEAFF; CDR3nt: TGCGCCAGTACAGAGAACACTGAAGCTTTCTTT
j_gene: TRBJ2-1; v_gene: TRBV21-1; d_gene: -; abundance: -; CDR3aa: CASSEGGRDEQFF; CDR3nt: TGTGCCAGCAGCGAGGGAGGGCGTGATGAGCAGTTCTTC
j_gene: TRBJ1-1; v_gene: TRBV18; d_gene: TRBD1; abundance: -; CDR3aa: CASSPRQGGTEAFF; CDR3nt: TGTGCCAGCTCACCAAGGCAGGGGGGCACTGAAGCTTTCTTT
j_gene: TRBJ1-5; v_gene: TRBV27; d_gene: -; abundance: -; CDR3aa: CASSMGITQPQHF; CDR3nt: TGTGCCAGCAGTATGGGGATTACTCAGCCCCAGCATTTT
j_gene: TRBJ2-5; v_gene: TRBV4-1; d_gene: -; abundance: -; CDR3aa: CASSQGFSSQETQYF; CDR3nt: TGCGCCAGCAGCCAAGGGTTCTCCTCCCAAGAGACCCAGTACTTC
j_gene: TRBJ2-7; v_gene: TRBV28; d_gene: -; abundance: -; CDR3aa: CASSLPSSYEQYF; CDR3nt: TGTGCCAGCAGTCTGCCGAGCTCCTACGAGCAGTACTTC
j_gene: TRBJ1-2; v_gene: TRBV6-4; d_gene: -; abundance: -; CDR3aa: CASSDGYSYGYTF; CDR3nt: TGTGCCAGCAGTGACGGGTACAGCTATGGCTACACCTTC
j_gene: TRBJ2-4; v_gene: TRBV6-2/TRBV6-3; d_gene: TRBD1; abundance: -; CDR3aa: CASSYSGQGAPHYEYF; CDR3nt: TGTGCCAGCAGTTACTCAGGACAGGGGGCGCCTCATTATGAGTACTTC
j_gene: TRBJ1-5; v_gene: TRBV13; d_gene: TRBD1; abundance: -; CDR3aa: CASMDRRKPQHF; CDR3nt: TGTGCCAGCATGGACAGGAGAAAGCCCCAGCATTTT
j_gene: TRBJ2-6; v_gene: TRBV19; d_gene: TRBD1; abundance: -; CDR3aa: CASSMDRKGANVLTF; CDR3nt: TGTGCCAGTAGTATGGACAGGAAGGGGGCCAACGTCCTGACTTTC
j_gene: TRBJ2-3; v_gene: TRBV7-2; d_gene: TRBD1; abundance: -; CDR3aa: CASSLGPGQGLTDTQYF; CDR3nt: TGTGCCAGCAGCTTAGGGCCGGGACAGGGCCTCACAGATACGCAGTATTTT
j_gene: TRBJ1-5; v_gene: TRBV3-1/TRBV3-2; d_gene: -; abundance: -; CDR3aa: CASSQDRGGNQPQHF; CDR3nt: TGTGCCAGCAGCCAAGATCGGGGGGGCAATCAGCCCCAGCATTTT
j_gene: TRBJ2-3; v_gene: TRBV9; d_gene: -; abundance: -; CDR3aa: CASSLGTFTDTQYF; CDR3nt: TGTGCCAGCAGTCTAGGGACCTTCACAGATACGCAGTATTTT
j_gene: TRBJ2-2; v_gene: TRBV9; d_gene: TRBD2; abundance: medium-sized; CDR3aa: CASREGLAATGELFF; CDR3nt: TGTGCCAGCAGGGAAGGACTAGCGGCAACCGGGGAGCTGTTTTTT
j_gene: TRBJ1-1; v_gene: TRBV12-5; d_gene: -; abundance: few; CDR3aa: CASGLRQGSLNTEAFF; CDR3nt: TGTGCTAGTGGTTTGCGGCAGGGGTCCCTGAACACTGAAGCTTTCTTT
j_gene: TRBJ1-1; v_gene: TRBV4-3; d_gene: TRBD1; abundance: -; CDR3aa: CASSLDRGRGGEAFF; CDR3nt: TGCGCCAGCAGCCTCGACAGGGGGCGAGGGGGTGAAGCTTTCTTT
j_gene: TRBJ1-2; v_gene: TRBV5-5; d_gene: TRBD1; abundance: -; CDR3aa: CASSLTGGEYYGYTF; CDR3nt: TGTGCCAGCAGCTTGACAGGGGGCGAGTACTATGGCTACACCTTC
j_gene: TRBJ2-1; v_gene: TRBV7-2; d_gene: -; abundance: once; CDR3aa: CASSLVGRGEQFF; CDR3nt: TGTGCCAGCAGCCTAGTCGGGAGAGGTGAGCAGTTCTTC
j_gene: TRBJ2-7; v_gene: TRBV11-1; d_gene: -; abundance: -; CDR3aa: CASSPNLPPDEQYF; CDR3nt: TGTGCCAGCAGCCCGAATTTGCCCCCGGACGAGCAGTACTTC
j_gene: TRBJ1-1; v_gene: TRBV18; d_gene: -; abundance: -; CDR3aa: CASSPRVDTEAFF; CDR3nt: TGTGCCAGCTCACCCCGAGTCGACACTGAAGCTTTCTTT
j_gene: TRBJ2-7; v_gene: TRBV5-1; d_gene: -; abundance: -; CDR3aa: CASSLAFGGAPEQYF; CDR3nt: TGCGCCAGCAGCTTGGCCTTTGGAGGGGCTCCCGAGCAGTACTTC
j_gene: TRBJ1-2; v_gene: TRBV4-2; d_gene: -; abundance: -; CDR3aa: CASSLEGGYTF; CDR3nt: TGTGCCAGCAGCCTTGAAGGCGGCTACACCTTC
j_gene: TRBJ2-7; v_gene: TRBV18; d_gene: -; abundance: -; CDR3aa: CASSPSRTGEHEQYF; CDR3nt: TGTGCCAGCTCACCAAGCAGAACGGGAGAACACGAGCAGTACTTC
j_gene: TRBJ2-2; v_gene: TRBV5-1; d_gene: TRBD1; abundance: -; CDR3aa: CASSYETGADLAGELFF; CDR3nt: TGCGCCAGCAGCTACGAGACAGGGGCGGATCTCGCCGGGGAGCTGTTTTTT
j_gene: TRBJ2-3; v_gene: TRBV11-3; d_gene: -; abundance: -; CDR3aa: CASSLSTSTDTQYF; CDR3nt: TGTGCCAGCAGCTTAAGTACCAGCACAGATACGCAGTATTTT
j_gene: TRBJ1-4; v_gene: TRBV10-1; d_gene: -; abundance: -; CDR3aa: CASRYNATNEKLFF; CDR3nt: TGCGCCAGCAGGTATAATGCAACTAATGAAAAACTGTTTTTT
j_gene: TRBJ2-7; v_gene: TRBV27; d_gene: TRBD1; abundance: once; CDR3aa: CASSGGQGFYEQYF; CDR3nt: TGTGCCAGCAGTGGAGGACAGGGTTTCTACGAGCAGTACTTC
j_gene: TRBJ2-2; v_gene: TRBV19; d_gene: -; abundance: -; CDR3aa: CASSTARLDTGELFF; CDR3nt: TGTGCCAGTAGTACGGCTCGGTTGGACACCGGGGAGCTGTTTTTT
j_gene: TRBJ1-2; v_gene: TRBV28; d_gene: -; abundance: -; CDR3aa: CASSGDYYGYTF; CDR3nt: TGTGCCAGCAGCGGGGATTACTATGGCTACACCTTC
j_gene: TRBJ1-6; v_gene: TRBV19; d_gene: -; abundance: -; CDR3aa: CASSIDRRNNSPLHF; CDR3nt: TGTGCCAGTAGTATAGATCGCCGGAACAATTCACCCCTCCACTTT
j_gene: TRBJ2-7; v_gene: TRBV5-1; d_gene: -; abundance: -; CDR3aa: CASSLEGYAYEQYF; CDR3nt: TGCGCCAGCAGCTTGGAGGGATATGCCTACGAGCAGTACTTC
j_gene: TRBJ2-7; v_gene: TRBV30; d_gene: -; abundance: -; CDR3aa: CAWRPGNAFYEQYF; CDR3nt: TGTGCCTGGAGACCCGGTAACGCCTTCTACGAGCAGTACTTC
j_gene: TRBJ2-7; v_gene: TRBV11-2; d_gene: -; abundance: -; CDR3aa: CASSPVGDEQYF; CDR3nt: TGTGCCAGCAGCCCAGTCGGGGACGAGCAGTACTTC
j_gene: TRBJ1-4; v_gene: TRBV5-1; d_gene: -; abundance: -; CDR3aa: CASSLVEATNEKLFF; CDR3nt: TGCGCCAGCAGCTTGGTGGAGGCAACTAATGAAAAACTGTTTTTT
j_gene: TRBJ2-5; v_gene: TRBV5-1; d_gene: -; abundance: -; CDR3aa: CASSLSGQGQQETQYF; CDR3nt: TGCGCCAGCAGCTTGTCGGGTCAAGGACAGCAAGAGACCCAGTACTTC
j_gene: TRBJ1-2; v_gene: TRBV5-1; d_gene: -; abundance: -; CDR3aa: CASTMGGVNYGYTF; CDR3nt: TGCGCCAGCACGATGGGGGGCGTTAACTATGGCTACACCTTC
j_gene: TRBJ2-4; v_gene: TRBV20-1; d_gene: -; abundance: -; CDR3aa: CSASSVAGAKNIQYF; CDR3nt: TGCAGTGCTAGTTCGGTGGCGGGAGCCAAAAACATTCAGTACTTC
j_gene: TRBJ1-1; v_gene: TRBV24-1; d_gene: -; abundance: once; CDR3aa: CATSGPGSRNTEAFF; CDR3nt: TGTGCCACCAGTGGCCCAGGGAGTAGGAACACTGAAGCTTTCTTT
j_gene: TRBJ1-3; v_gene: TRBV30; d_gene: -; abundance: -; CDR3aa: CAWRFRISGNTIYF; CDR3nt: TGTGCCTGGAGGTTTAGGATCTCTGGAAACACCATATATTTT